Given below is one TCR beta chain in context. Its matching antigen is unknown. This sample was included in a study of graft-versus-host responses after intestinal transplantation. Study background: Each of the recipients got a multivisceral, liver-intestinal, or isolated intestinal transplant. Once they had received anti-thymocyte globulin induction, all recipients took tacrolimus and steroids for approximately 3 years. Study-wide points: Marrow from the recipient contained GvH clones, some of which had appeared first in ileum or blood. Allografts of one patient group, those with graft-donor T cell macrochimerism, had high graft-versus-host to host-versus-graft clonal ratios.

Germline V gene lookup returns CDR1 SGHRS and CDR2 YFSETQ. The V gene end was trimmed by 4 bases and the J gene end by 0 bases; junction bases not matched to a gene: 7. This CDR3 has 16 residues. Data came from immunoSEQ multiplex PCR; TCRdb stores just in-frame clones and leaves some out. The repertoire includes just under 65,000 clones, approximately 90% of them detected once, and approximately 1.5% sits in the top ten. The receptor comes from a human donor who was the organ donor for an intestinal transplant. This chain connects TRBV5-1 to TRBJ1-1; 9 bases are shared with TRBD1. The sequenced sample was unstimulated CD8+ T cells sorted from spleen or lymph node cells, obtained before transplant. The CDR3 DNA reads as TGCGCCAGCAGCACTCGACAGGGGGACATGAACACTGAAGCTTTCTTT. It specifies CASSTRQGDMNTEAFF.